This T cell receptor (beta chain) is drawn from a study of persistence of HIV-infected CD4 T cells. Study-wide results and limits: Bulk TCR data could not be restricted to HIV-1-infected CMV-responding cells. TCR oligoclonality correlated with proviral oligoclonality in the same sorted populations.

Sequencing used immunoSEQ version 4 in survey mode. Sequenced by immunoSEQ multiplex PCR; TCRdb stores in-frame clones only, minus some. The sample yields fewer than 20,000 clones, about 84% seen once. A single count supports this clone. The antigen is undetermined. CDR1 and CDR2 from the germline V gene are MNHNS and SASEGT. V was trimmed by 3 bases and J by 2 bases, leaving 14 bases between them. This CDR3 comprises 16 residues. Cells were stimulated with CMV-infected fibroblast lysates at roughly 9.1 ug/mL. CD4+ T cells upregulating both CD40 ligand and CD69 were sorted as responding cells. The receptor was derived from an adult man with HIV who was CMV-seropositive. The J gene is TRBJ1-5, the V gene TRBV6-1; maybe TRBD1 (5 bases). The input for sequencing was CD4+ T cells sorted from PBMCs after roughly 19-hour stimulation, taken from a patient who received antiretroviral therapy. CDR3 amino acids: CASSDGQGRGNQPQHF. The CDR3, as DNA: TGTGCCAGCAGTGACGGGCAGGGCAGGGGCAATCAGCCCCAGCATTTT.